The clone carrying this TCR beta chain was seen ten or more times. Its specificity is not known. This CDR3 is built from 15 residues. V shed 5 bases, J shed 5 bases, and the junction held 6 bases outside the gene matches. Researchers prepared the TCRbeta library using unique molecular identifiers, the study reports. MiXCR, run by TCRdb on the PCR reads, gives a single entry per CDR3 protein. The top ten hold 5% to 8% of the sample, which has nearly 250,000 distinct CDR3 sequences, 7.5% to 9.5% seen once. This specimen belongs to a study of T-cell reconstitution after alpha-beta-depleted transplantation in children. Points from the study as a whole: After transplant, at about two months, alpha-beta T cells were reportedly derived from several hundred expanded graft clones. By one year post-transplant, T-cell counts and diversity largely arose from T cells that were newly produced.

V usage is TRBV12-3 or TRBV12-4 and J usage is TRBJ2-5; 12 bases match TRBD1. This receptor was identified in a male patient between 10 and 17 years old who had a stem cell transplant for acute lymphoblastic leukemia, so the T cells may come from the graft donor. Material: PBMCs, mostly from graft donor cells, obtained 180 days after TCRalphabeta/CD19-depleted stem cell transplant. The CDR3 sequence is CASSPEGQGAETQYF. The CDR3 region has the DNA TGTGCCAGCAGTCCAGAGGGACAGGGGGCCGAGACCCAGTACTTC.